This T cell receptor (beta chain) was sequenced for a study of blood T cell repertoires in COVID-19. Here immunoSEQ multiplex PCR was the method, and the copy in TCRdb shows in-frame clones only, minus some. Here the sample spans over 20,000 clones, about 91% being singletons. Germline assignment: CDR1 SGHDT and CDR2 YYEEEE. The CDR3 extends over 15 amino acids. V lost 4 bases to trimming and J lost 7 bases; unmatched junction nucleotides: 11. This TCR derives from a woman between 65 and 79 years old with active COVID-19. The sample consisted of peripheral blood. This rearrangement joins TRBV5-6 to TRBJ2-4; 7 nucleotides agree with TRBD1. The CDR3 loop reads CASSPDRVGANIQYF. DNA of the CDR3: TGTGCCAGCAGCCCTGACAGGGTTGGAGCGAACATTCAGTACTTC.